The 27 T cell receptor beta chains in this list originate from one sample, sequenced in a study of T cell repertoires in cytomegalovirus infection. Using its own MiXCR run on the reads, TCRdb lists one record per CDR3 protein. The sample contains some 900,000 distinct CDR3 sequences, about 31% of which appear only once. Antigen specificity for these receptors is unknown. This sample comprised cultured CD8+ T cells from PBMCs, obtained from culture after CMV antigen stimulation. These receptors were obtained from a human donor in good health (CMV status not recorded). Some clones in this sample may be carry-over from other donors' samples.

The chain has TRBV19 and TRBJ2-1, with D perhaps assigned TRBD1 or TRBD2 (5 bases each). The CDR3 is made up of 15 amino acids. The germline gives CDR1 LNHDA, CDR2 SQIVND (reference sequence). V dropped 3 bases and J dropped 4 bases, with 13 bases sitting between them. CDR3 loop: CASSISEGPYNEQFF. The CDR3 nucleotides read TGTGCCAGTAGTATTAGCGAGGGGCCTTACAATGAGCAGTTCTTC.

In this sample, this clonotype turned up once. The V and J genes are TRBV20-1 and TRBJ2-2; 13 nucleotides align to TRBD2. This CDR3 has 17 residues. Trimming took 0 bases from V and 8 from J; bases not matched to a gene: 9. Germline assignment: CDR1 DFQATT and CDR2 SNEGSKA (reference sequence). CDR3 nucleotides: TGCAGTGCTAGAGATCATGGACTAGCGGGGGCCTCGGGGGAGCTGTTTTTT. Residues: CSARDHGLAGASGELFF.

This chain links TRBV5-1 with TRBJ2-2; a possible D gene is TRBD2 (5 bases). The V gene's germline CDR1 is SGHRS and CDR2 YFSETQ. This CDR3 is built from 15 residues. Deletions cut 2 bases from V and 0 bases from J, with 8 bases between. In nucleotides, the CDR3 is TGCGCCAGCAGCTTTACTAGGACGAACACCGGGGAGCTGTTTTTT. Residues: CASSFTRTNTGELFF.

The gene calls are TRBV10-2 and TRBJ2-1; 9 nucleotides agree with TRBD2. Trimming removed 0 bases from V and 9 bases from J; junction bases left unmatched: 3. The CDR3 extends over 14 amino acids. CDR1 is WSHSY, CDR2 SAAADI, per germline. The CDR3 reads CASSESGGGVEQFF. CDR3 bases: TGCGCCAGCAGTGAGTCGGGCGGGGGGGTTGAGCAGTTCTTC.

The table lists this clonotype with many counts. V is TRBV6-1 and J is TRBJ2-3; 7 positions match TRBD1. The germline V gene encodes CDR1 MNHNS and CDR2 SASEGT. The CDR3 runs 17 residues. Trimming took 4 bases from V and 3 from J; bases not matched to a gene: 13. The CDR3: CASSVYLRDRDTDTQYF. For the CDR3, the DNA is TGTGCCAGCAGTGTTTACCTCCGGGACAGAGATACAGATACGCAGTATTTT.

There are many counts of this clonotype. The gene calls are TRBV6-2 or TRBV6-3 and TRBJ2-1; 7 bases are a match to TRBD1. J was trimmed by 2 bases and V by 6 bases; bases with no gene match: 10. Looked up from germline, CDR1 is MNHEY and CDR2 is SVGEGT. CDR3 length equals 16 residues. The CDR3 coding sequence is TGTGCCAGCAGACGTATACAGGGGCGAACCTACAATGAGCAGTTCTTC. Its translation: CASRRIQGRTYNEQFF.

The V gene is TRBV6-5, the J gene TRBJ2-6; a possible D gene is TRBD2 (5 bases). The ends were cut back, 7 bases at V and 0 bases at J, with 10 bases in the middle. The CDR3 length is 15 residues. Germline CDR1 reads MNHEY; CDR2 reads SVGAGI. This chain's CDR3 is CASIARDSGANVLTF. In nucleotides, the CDR3 is TGTGCCAGCATTGCCCGGGACTCTGGGGCCAACGTCCTGACTTTC.

The rearrangement joins TRBV6-8 to TRBJ1-4; perhaps TRBD1 as D (5 bases). CDR1 and CDR2 from the germline V gene are MNHGY and SAAAGT. V was clipped by 0 bases and J by 4 bases, with 9 bases between them. This CDR3 contains 15 residues. CDR3 amino acids: CASSYSETDNEKLFF. CDR3 DNA sequence: TGTGCCAGCAGTTACTCCGAGACAGATAATGAAAAACTGTTTTTT.

This clonotype has only a few counts. V and J are TRBV4-1 and TRBJ2-3; 9 bases are shared with TRBD2. The V segment lost 0 bases and the J segment 2 bases; nucleotides outside the gene matches: 9. Germline CDR1 reads MGHRA; CDR2 reads YSYEKL. The CDR3 spans 18 residues. The CDR3 sequence is CASSQDLSVAGDTDTQYF. The CDR3 DNA sequence: TGCGCCAGCAGCCAAGATTTATCGGTAGCGGGGGACACAGATACGCAGTATTTT.

The sample holds a few counts of this clonotype. The rearrangement links TRBV10-3 to TRBJ1-1; 7 bases line up with TRBD1. J gave up 0 bases and V 2 bases, and 3 bases lay outside the gene matches. This CDR3 is 15 amino acids long. Germline CDR1 is ENHRY and CDR2 is SYGVKD. Written as DNA, the CDR3 is TGTGCCATCAGTGAGGCAGGGGGGGTGAACACTGAAGCTTTCTTT. Its protein product is CAISEAGGVNTEAFF.

This clonotype has just a few counts. The rearrangement joins TRBV7-6 to TRBJ2-5, with a weak D call TRBD2 (6 bases). Germline V CDR1 and CDR2: SGHVS, FNYEAQ. Trimming cost V 1 base and J 1 base, with 16 bases left between them. This CDR3 is 17 amino acids long. The DNA of the CDR3 is TGTGCCAGCAGCTTAGGGGGGGTGGCGGAGTTCCAAGAGACCCAGTACTTC. The encoded protein is CASSLGGVAEFQETQYF.

This chain joins TRBV20-1 and TRBJ2-7, with 15 bases fitting TRBD2. This CDR3 is built from 17 residues. V lost 5 bases and J lost 0; bases outside the gene matches: 8. Germline lookup yields CDR1 DFQATT and CDR2 SNEGSKA (reference sequence). CDR3 amino acids: CSALHPGLAGGSYEQYF. CDR3 coding DNA: TGCAGTGCTCTGCATCCGGGACTAGCGGGGGGCTCCTACGAGCAGTACTTC.

This clonotype was found a few times. The J gene is TRBJ2-7, the V gene TRBV20-1, with TRBD2 matching over 7 bases. The CDR3 contains 12 residues. The germline V gene has CDR1 DFQATT and CDR2 SNEGSKA (reference sequence). With 4 bases clipped from V and 3 bases from J, the junction kept 3 bases outside the gene matches. This CDR3 is CSATGGNYEQYF. The CDR3 coding sequence is TGCAGTGCTACGGGGGGAAACTACGAGCAGTACTTC.

This clonotype was seen more than once but under ten times. This sequence joins TRBV7-6 and TRBJ1-6; 7 nucleotides line up with TRBD1. Germline V lookup: CDR1 SGHVS, CDR2 FNYEAQ. The CDR3 is 15 residues long. J gave up 11 bases and V 3 bases, and 10 bases lay outside the gene matches. DNA for the CDR3: TGTGCCAGCAGCTTGTACGAGGACAGGCAGACACCCCTCCACTTT. Translation gives CASSLYEDRQTPLHF.

The chain has TRBV11-2 and TRBJ2-7; TRBD1 matches at 7 bases. From germline, CDR1 is SGHAT and CDR2 FQNNGV. CDR3 length: 13 residues. Unmatched junction bases numbered 9, after V lost 8 bases and J lost 5 bases. The chain's CDR3 is CASLGGPFDEQYF. The CDR3 region has the DNA TGTGCCAGCTTAGGGGGCCCCTTCGACGAGCAGTACTTC. Combining the CDR3 with reference TRBV11-2 and TRBJ2-7 gives the whole variable domain EAGVAQSPRYKIIEKRQSVAFWCNPISGHATLYWYQQILGQGPKLLIQFQNNGVVDDSQLPKDRFSAERLKGVDSTLKIQPAKLEDSAVYLCASLGGPFDEQYFGPGTRLTVT.

This clonotype was counted between two and nine times. V usage is TRBV7-6 and J usage is TRBJ2-3, with a possible D match to TRBD2 (6 bases). Trimming took 3 bases from V and 6 from J, leaving 10 bases between them. Germline lookup yields CDR1 SGHVS and CDR2 FNYEAQ. The CDR3 consists of 13 residues. DNA of the CDR3: TGTGCCAGCAGCTTGGTTGCGGGGGATACGCAGTATTTT. Its protein is CASSLVAGDTQYF. Combining the CDR3 with reference TRBV7-6 and TRBJ2-3 gives the whole variable domain GAGVSQSPRYKVTKRGQDVALRCDPISGHVSLYWYRQALGQGPEFLTYFNYEAQQDKSGLPNDRFSAERPEGSISTLTIQRTEQRDSAMYRCASSLVAGDTQYFGPGTRLTVL.

V is TRBV20-1 and J is TRBJ1-5, with unresolved D. Germline lookup yields CDR1 DFQATT and CDR2 SNEGSKA (reference sequence). Trimming cost V 0 bases and J 1 base, with 13 bases left between them. This CDR3 is built from 16 residues. CDR3 nucleotide sequence: TGCAGTGCTAGAGATTATGAGGGAAGGAGCAATCAGCCCCAGCATTTT. Translating it yields CSARDYEGRSNQPQHF.

This clonotype was recorded at least ten times. This chain connects TRBV7-2 to TRBJ1-2, with D uncertain. CDR3 length: 16 residues. Germline V gene lookup returns CDR1 SGHTA and CDR2 FQGNSA. V lost 5 bases and J lost 2, with 18 bases in between. CDR3 residues: CASSISSSGLNYGYTF. The CDR3 coding sequence is TGTGCCAGCAGCATTAGTAGTAGCGGACTGAACTATGGCTACACCTTC.

This clonotype was counted ten times or more. This rearrangement joins TRBV7-2 to TRBJ2-3, with a tentative D call TRBD1 (5 bases). Trimming removed 1 base at V and 4 bases at J, with 6 bases between. This CDR3 is 13 amino acids long. The germline V gene has CDR1 SGHTA and CDR2 FQGNSA. The CDR3 is CASSLEGPDTQYF. In nucleotides, the CDR3 is TGTGCCAGCAGCTTAGAGGGGCCAGATACGCAGTATTTT.

V and J are TRBV12-3 or TRBV12-4 and TRBJ2-7; D unclear. The V end was cut by 6 bases, the J end by 3 bases, with 15 bases between. The CDR3 extends over 14 amino acids. The CDR3 region is CASSFELSYYEQYF. CDR3 DNA sequence: TGTGCCAGCAGCTTTGAACTATCTTACTACGAGCAGTACTTC.

This clonotype was counted many times. The gene calls are TRBV7-2 and TRBJ2-3; D might be TRBD2 (6 bases). The CDR3 runs 18 residues. V lost 4 bases and J 2 bases, leaving 22 bases between the germline ends. Germline CDR1 reads SGHTA; CDR2 reads FQGNSA. The CDR3 is CASSSPPRRTTNTDTQYF. The CDR3 DNA follows: TGTGCCAGCAGCTCCCCCCCCCGAAGGACTACGAACACAGATACGCAGTATTTT.

V is TRBV19 and J is TRBJ2-3, with D possibly TRBD2 on 7 matching bases. V was shortened by 7 bases and J by 7 bases, with 27 bases between the two germline ends. The CDR3 is 17 residues long. The germline V gene has CDR1 LNHDA and CDR2 SQIVND (reference sequence). CDR3 nucleotide sequence: TGTGCCAGTATTGAGGCGGGGGCTCCTCCTAGGGGATATACGCAGTATTTT. It translates to CASIEAGAPPRGYTQYF.

A word on this clonotype: This clone may be a read error of a much larger clone one base away. The chain recombines TRBV7-2 with TRBJ2-3, with D tentatively TRBD1 (5 bases). V was cut by 5 bases and J by 2 bases, with 17 bases left in between. Germline V lookup: CDR1 SGHTA, CDR2 FQGNSA. CDR3 length equals 16 residues. DNA of the CDR3: TGTGCCAGCAGCGTAAATGGACATGGGTTCACAGATACGCAGTATTTT. Residues: CASSVNGHGFTDTQYF.

On this clonotype itself: Its ends do not fully match the called genes, so a read error is possible. Here the CDR3 reads CASSEKGQGDSLLHF. The CDR3 nucleotides are TGTGCCAGCAGCGAAAAGGGACAGGGTGATTCACTCCTCCACTTT. This chain joins TRBV7-4 and TRBJ1-6, with 9 bases that match TRBD1. Germline V gene sequence: CDR1 SGHVT, CDR2 SQSDAQ. The CDR3 length is 15 residues.

The chain carries TRBV10-3 and TRBJ2-2; the D gene is possibly TRBD2 (7 bases). V was trimmed by 4 bases and J by 3 bases, leaving 12 bases between them. Germline V gene data show CDR1 as ENHRY and CDR2 as SYGVKD. This CDR3 contains 15 residues. The CDR3 region has the DNA TGTGCCATCAGTGGGGGGGGGCTGGACACCGGGGAGCTGTTTTTT. This sequence encodes CAISGGGLDTGELFF.

The chain is built from TRBV7-6 and TRBJ1-2; D may be TRBD1 (6 bases). V was cut by 1 base and J by 7 bases, with 16 bases left in between. Looked up from germline, CDR1 is SGHVS and CDR2 is FNYEAQ. The CDR3 spans 15 residues. The DNA of the CDR3 is TGTGCCAGCAGCTTAGGGGGAGCGGGGGCTGGTGGCTACACCTTC. As protein: CASSLGGAGAGGYTF.

V is TRBV11-3 and J is TRBJ2-3; perhaps TRBD1 as D (6 bases). V was pared by 4 bases and J by 2 bases, with 16 bases between. The CDR3 sequence is 16 residues long. Looked up from germline, CDR1 is SGHNT and CDR2 is YENEEA. CDR3: CASSSYRDKDTDTQYF. CDR3 bases: TGTGCCAGCAGCTCGTACCGGGACAAAGACACAGATACGCAGTATTTT.